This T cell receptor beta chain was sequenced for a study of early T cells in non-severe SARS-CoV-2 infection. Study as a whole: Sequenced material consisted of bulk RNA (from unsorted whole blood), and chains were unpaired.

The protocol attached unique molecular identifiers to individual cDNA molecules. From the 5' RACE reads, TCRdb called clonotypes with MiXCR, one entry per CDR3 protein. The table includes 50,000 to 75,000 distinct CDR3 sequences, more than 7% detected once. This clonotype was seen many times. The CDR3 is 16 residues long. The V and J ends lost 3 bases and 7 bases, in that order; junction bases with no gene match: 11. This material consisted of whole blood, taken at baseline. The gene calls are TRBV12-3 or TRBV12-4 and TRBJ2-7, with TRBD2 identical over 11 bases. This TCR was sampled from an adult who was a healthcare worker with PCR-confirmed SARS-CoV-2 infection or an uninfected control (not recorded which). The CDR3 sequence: CASSFVIAGGMGEQYF. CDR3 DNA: TGTGCCAGCAGTTTCGTAATAGCGGGAGGGATGGGGGAGCAGTACTTC.